These 15 T cell receptor beta chains came from one sample sequenced in a study of cytotoxic CD8 clonotypes in ibrutinib-treated CLL. The data were produced by immunoSEQ multiplex PCR, yet TCRdb's version contains in-frame clones alone and is incomplete. This repertoire shows some 310,000 clones, more than 65% found once; its top ten account for 5% to 7%. Source: PBMCs, taken before ibrutinib treatment. Every receptor here comes from a human donor with chronic lymphocytic leukemia.

This clone was found a few times. The chain recombines TRBV7-9 with TRBJ1-2; TRBD1 matches at 7 bases. Germline V gene lookup returns CDR1 SEHNR and CDR2 FQNEAQ (reference sequence). V trimming: 1 base; J trimming: 2 bases; junction bases outside the gene matches: 4. This CDR3 has 15 residues. This CDR3 is CASSLGGQVNYGYTF. DNA for the CDR3: TGTGCCAGCAGCTTAGGAGGACAGGTCAACTATGGCTACACCTTC.

V and J are TRBV6-5 and TRBJ2-5, with no clear D. There are 13 residues in the CDR3. Trimming took off 2 bases at V and 7 bases at J, with 11 bases between the two ends. From germline, CDR1 is MNHEY and CDR2 SVGAGI. CDR3 residues: CASSYISKGTQYF. CDR3 DNA sequence: TGTGCCAGCAGTTACATTTCGAAGGGGACCCAGTACTTC.

This clone was picked up one time. This rearrangement joins TRBV7-8 to TRBJ1-4, with 7 bases aligning to TRBD1. Germline lookup yields CDR1 SGHVS and CDR2 FQNEAQ. The CDR3 runs to 16 residues. J gave up 3 bases and V 5 bases, and 9 bases lay outside the gene matches. This chain's CDR3 is CASSRTTGDPNEKLFF. CDR3 nucleotides: TGTGCCAGCAGCAGGACCACAGGGGATCCTAATGAAAAACTGTTTTTT.

This sequence joins TRBV9 and TRBJ1-2; 8 bases fit TRBD1. The trim removed 3 bases at V and 8 bases at J, leaving 6 bases unmatched. CDR1 SGDLS and CDR2 YYNGEE come from the germline V gene. The CDR3 covers 13 residues. CDR3 in amino acids: CASSARQGNGYTF. DNA of the CDR3: TGTGCCAGCAGCGCCCGACAGGGGAACGGCTACACCTTC.

The chain carries TRBV11-2 and TRBJ2-3, with D unclear. CDR1 SGHAT and CDR2 FQNNGV come from the germline V gene. The V end was cut by 5 bases, the J end by 2 bases, with 8 bases between. The CDR3 spans 13 residues. CDR3 DNA sequence: TGTGCCAGCAGCAAACCGTCCACAGATACGCAGTATTTT. This sequence encodes CASSKPSTDTQYF.

This clone was observed a few times. The chain uses TRBV7-6 and TRBJ2-1; TRBD2 matches 7 bases. Germline V gene sequence: CDR1 SGHVS, CDR2 FNYEAQ. CDR3 length equals 17 residues. Losses at the gene ends were 1 base for V and 0 bases for J; bases not matched to a gene: 6. Written as DNA, the CDR3 is TGTGCCAGCAGCTTAGATATAGCGGGCAGCTCCTACAATGAGCAGTTCTTC. It yields the protein CASSLDIAGSSYNEQFF.

A single count supports this clone. This chain links TRBV27 with TRBJ2-1, with 7 bases aligning to TRBD2. The CDR3 length is 17 residues. Germline trimming cut 3 bases from V and 5 bases from J; bases unmatched to any gene: 13. Germline-derived CDR1 and CDR2 are MNHEY and SMNVEV (reference sequence). The CDR3 bases are TGTGCCAGCAGTTTTGTCGCGGGAGCGCAAGTACACAATGAGCAGTTCTTC. Residues: CASSFVAGAQVHNEQFF.

CDR3 DNA: TGTGCCAGCAGCTCTCCCGGGACAGGGGGCGAAAAACTGTTTTTT. Protein: CASSSPGTGGEKLFF. The chain employs TRBV11-1 and TRBJ1-4, with 12 positions matching TRBD1. V shed 4 bases and J 8 bases; nucleotides not matched to a gene: 5. CDR1 is SGHAT and CDR2 is FQDESV in the germline V gene (reference sequence). The CDR3 covers 15 residues.

DNA for the CDR3: TGTGCCAGTAGTATCTTGGGACAGGGGCTTATGAACACTGAAGCTTTCTTT. This translates into CASSILGQGLMNTEAFF. The rearrangement links TRBV19 to TRBJ1-1; 10 bases match TRBD1. This CDR3 contains 17 residues. Germline lookup yields CDR1 LNHDA and CDR2 SQIVND (reference sequence). Trimming removed 3 bases from V and 0 bases from J; junction bases left unmatched: 7.

This clone was detected only a few times. The gene calls are TRBV4-1 and TRBJ2-7; perhaps TRBD2 as D (6 bases). CDR3 length equals 15 residues. V dropped 1 base and J dropped 0 bases, with 10 bases sitting between them. From germline, CDR1 is MGHRA and CDR2 YSYEKL. The CDR3 region has the DNA TGCGCCAGCAGCCAAGGACTAGACCTCTCCTACGAGCAGTACTTC. Its protein is CASSQGLDLSYEQYF.

The V gene is TRBV5-6, the J gene TRBJ2-2; D ambiguous. Germline values: CDR1 SGHDT, CDR2 YYEEEE. CDR3 length: 14 residues. The ends were cut back, 2 bases at V and 7 bases at J, with 12 bases in the middle. The CDR3 DNA is TGTGCCAGCAGCTTTTCTTATCTTGTCGGGGAGCTGTTTTTT. Translating gives CASSFSYLVGELFF.

This chain links TRBV19 with TRBJ2-5; 8 nucleotides line up with TRBD2. The V gene's germline CDR1 is LNHDA and CDR2 SQIVND (reference sequence). The CDR3 totals 15 residues. The ends lost 7 bases at V and 5 bases at J; junction bases unmatched: 12. The CDR3 nucleotides are TGTGCCAGTATCGATTCTCGAGCGGGAGATGAGACCCAGTACTTC. This sequence encodes CASIDSRAGDETQYF.

The CDR3 DNA reads TGTGCCAGCAGGGGGGGGAGTCAGATGCGAAGCACAGATACGCAGTATTTT. Translating gives CASRGGSQMRSTDTQYF. The chain uses TRBV28 and TRBJ2-3; 7 bases align to TRBD2. Per the germline V gene, CDR1 is MDHEN and CDR2 is SYDVKM. J gave up 0 bases and V 6 bases, and 12 bases lay outside the gene matches. The CDR3 contains 17 residues.

Worth noting for this clone: Additional DNA sequences in this sample encode the identical CDR3. The V gene is TRBV5-4, the J gene TRBJ2-7; TRBD1 matches at 10 bases. The CDR3 extends over 14 amino acids. V lost 2 bases, J lost 3 bases, and 2 bases stayed unmatched. Per germline, CDR1 SGHNT and CDR2 YYREEE (reference sequence). In DNA form, the CDR3 reads TGTGCCAGCAGCTTTGGGGACAGGGGCTACGAGCAGTACTTC. Translating it yields CASSFGDRGYEQYF.

V gene TRBV28 combines with J gene TRBJ2-3, with D uncertain. The germline gives CDR1 MDHEN, CDR2 SYDVKM. The ends were cut back, 6 bases at V and 6 bases at J, with 7 bases in the middle. This CDR3 is built from 11 residues. This CDR3 is CASSTRDTQYF. The CDR3 bases are TGTGCCAGCAGCACCCGGGATACGCAGTATTTT.